Described below is a single T cell receptor (beta chain) sequence and its context. The clone's antigen remains unknown. The entry originates in a study of CXCR3-negative and CXCR3-positive naive CD8 T cells (dated by TCRdb to about 2019). Describing the broader study: Approximately 130 million TRB reads were obtained in total, roughly 1.5 +/- 0.3 million reads per library. Diversity and physicochemical repertoire analyses were performed on around twelve donors pooled from two independent experiments. TRBV-TRBJ cluster analysis included naive subsets from a handful of donors and memory cells from 3 donors.

The full study reports these points: Both naive subsets had comparably high repertoire diversity, while memory CD8+ T cells had much lower repertoire diversity. Because surface CD5, which has been linked to self-reactivity in mice, was comparable between naive subsets, TCR interaction strength was also inferred from TRB CDR3 physicochemical properties. CXCR3 expression partially decreased after cryopreservation, so most assays used freshly isolated PBMCs. Within the same donor, TRBV-TRBJ usage looked similar between naive CXCR3-negative and CXCR3-positive cells, but memory cells had distinct patterns. Compared with CXCR3-negative naive cells, CXCR3-positive naive cells had TRB CDR3s with higher hydrophobicity (lower Kidera factor 4), lower energy, and higher strength and volume indices.

Reading the germline V gene (reference sequence) gives CDR1 DFQATT and CDR2 SNEGSKA. Reading from cysteine to phenylalanine, the CDR3 counts 20 amino acids. DNA for this receptor is not on file. The sample was run on a NextSeq 550. The Human TCR Profiling Kit (MiLaboratory) was used to prepare UMI-labeled 5' RACE TRB cDNA libraries. The full amount of extracted RNA was used for cDNA synthesis, and the full amount of resulting cDNA was used for PCR amplification. The libraries were made side by side, with each library going through the same number of PCR cycles. The study's processing was this. With a minimum of two reads required per UMI, MIGEC and MiXCR pulled out about 50,000 +/- 10,000 unique UMI-labeled TRB cDNA molecules from each library. An average of approximately 40,000 +/- 10,000 functional in-frame TRB CDR3 nucleotide clonotypes without stop codons was found per library. After downsampling to 5000 UMI-labeled TRB molecules per sample, diversity metrics, including normalized Shannon-Wiener and Chao1, were computed in VDJtools. For the central five CDR3 residues, VDJtools calculated physicochemical properties weighted by clonotype size, namely interaction energy, strength, volume and Kidera factor 4. After reprocessing by TCRdb, each CDR3 protein sequence is one entry, and no DNA is given. The V and J calls were determined by TCRdb, not by the authors. The sample table includes tens of thousands of distinct CDR3 sequences. The ten largest account for about 4.5% of the sample.

For every CD8+ T cell subset, over 250,000 cells were flow-sorted straight into RLT lysis buffer, and each subset was sorted in triplicate. Naive CD8+ T cells were defined stringently as CD45RO-CCR7+CD27+CD95- to exclude memory contaminants. Standard density gradient centrifugation was used to isolate peripheral blood mononuclear cells from buffy coats. Naive CXCR3-negative and CXCR3-positive CD8+ T cells were flow-sorted on a FACSAria III. Total RNA was extracted from sorted cells with an RNeasy Mini Kit. This sequence originates from a human donor in good health. Some clones in this sample may be carry-over from other donors' samples. The sequenced sample consisted of naive CXCR3- CD8+ T cells from blood. In the paper's terms, the cell subset or site label means: CD45RO-CCR7+CD27+CD95- naive CD8+ T cells lacking CXCR3 (TNR3-). The sequence is built from TRBV20-1 and TRBJ2-1; the TRBD2 assignment by TCRdb is unverifiable without DNA. For the CDR3, the sequence is CSARDSASGGILTSYNEQFF.